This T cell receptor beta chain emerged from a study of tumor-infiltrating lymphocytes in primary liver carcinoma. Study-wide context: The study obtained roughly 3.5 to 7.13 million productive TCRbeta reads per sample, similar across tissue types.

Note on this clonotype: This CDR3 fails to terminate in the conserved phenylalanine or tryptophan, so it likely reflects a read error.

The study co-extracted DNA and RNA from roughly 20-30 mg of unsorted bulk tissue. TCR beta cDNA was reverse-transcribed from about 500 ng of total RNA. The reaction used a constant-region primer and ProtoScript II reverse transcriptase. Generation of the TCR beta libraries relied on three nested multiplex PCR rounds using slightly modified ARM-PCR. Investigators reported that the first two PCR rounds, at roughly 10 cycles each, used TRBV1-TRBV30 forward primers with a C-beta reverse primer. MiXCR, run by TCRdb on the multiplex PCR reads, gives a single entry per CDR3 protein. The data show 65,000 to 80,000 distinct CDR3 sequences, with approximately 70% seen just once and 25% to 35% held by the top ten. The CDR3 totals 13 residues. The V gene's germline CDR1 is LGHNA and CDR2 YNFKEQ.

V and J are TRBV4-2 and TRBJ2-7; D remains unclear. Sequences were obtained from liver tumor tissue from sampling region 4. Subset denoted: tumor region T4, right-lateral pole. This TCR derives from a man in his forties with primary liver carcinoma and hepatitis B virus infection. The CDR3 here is CATSYLLAYEQYS. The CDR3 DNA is TGTGCCACCAGCTATCTTCTGGCCTACGAGCAGTACTCC.